The entry below describes one T cell receptor beta chain. The antigen it recognizes is unknown. One end of the junction fails to match germline, which may point to a read error. The record originates from a study of blood T cell repertoires in COVID-19 (dated by TCRdb to about 2020). For the study in its entirety: The collaborator samples originated in the United States, Italy and Spain and spanned the acute and convalescent phases of COVID-19. The material from the prospective study consisted of cDNA or gDNA derived from T cells, B-cell-depleted T cells, or PBMCs. Subjects who had been exposed to COVID-19, were actively infected with it, or had recovered from it provided the deeply sampled blood TCRbeta repertoires that made up the dataset. The repertoires were released in a freely available public database intended as a resource for research on the immune response to SARS-CoV-2. The samples were drawn from two sources: the first 160 participants of the ongoing ImmuneRACE study, and 1,200 or so subjects contributed by 6 global collaborators. Nearly every sample came with metadata listing a de-identified subject ID, COVID-19 status, age in years and sex. HLA class I and class II types, where available, came from metadata supplied by the sample provider rather than from assay-based typing.

Whole blood was collected in K2EDTA tubes by collaborating institutions according to the institutions' own protocols. Collaborator samples were shipped for TCRbeta analysis as frozen whole blood, isolated PBMCs, or DNA extracted from either sample type. TCRbeta CDR3 regions were amplified from genomic DNA by means of the immunoSEQ Assay, a bias-controlled multiplex PCR. On the study's bioinformatics: Nucleated cell counts per sample were estimated from amplification of reference gene primers within the assay. To quantify the absolute abundance of each unique TCRbeta CDR3 rearrangement, sequence reads were collapsed and filtered. For each sample, productive Simpson clonality was calculated by taking the square root of Simpson's diversity index across productive rearrangements. This immuneACCESS table, as held by TCRdb, lists in-frame sequences with V and J called but not all clones. Of the missing ones, under half trace to an unresolved V gene in checked studies; the others have no known cause. The V and J calls and clone size were taken over from that table, and D and trimming were inferred from the DNA. The sample data list 80,000 or so clones, and about four fifths of these were observed just once. Of the sample, 44% falls within the top ten clones.

CDR1 SGHRS and CDR2 YFSETQ are derived from the germline V gene. There are 14 amino acids in the CDR3, from cysteine to phenylalanine inclusive. The read is trimmed to its CDR3 DNA, 42 bases read in frame from base 1. Here is what the overall study found, with its caveats: The amount of clinical and demographic metadata varied by source and participant and was provided uncurated.

This receptor was identified in an elderly man with acute or convalescent COVID-19. The chain employs TRBV5-1 and TRBJ2-7; perhaps TRBD1 is the D gene, with 6 bases matching. The source material was peripheral blood. Read as DNA, the sequence is TGCGCCAGCAGGTTGGGGGCCGGTTCAGACGAGCAGTACTTC. Its translation is CASRLGAGSDEQYF. Supplemented by the reference TRBV5-1 and TRBJ2-7 proteins around the CDR3, the complete variable domain is KAGVTQTPRYLIKTRGQQVTLSCSPISGHRSVSWYQQTPGQGLQFLFEYFSETQRNKGNFPGRFSGRQFSNSRSEMNVSTLELGDSALYLCASRLGAGSDEQYFGPGTRLTVT.